One sample yielded the 24 T cell receptor beta chains listed below, sequenced in a study of blood T cells in healthy people across ages. The use of a sample-barcoded 5' primer and a J-beta primer mix characterized a second PCR of about 7 to 12 cycles. From the 5' RACE reads, TCRdb called clonotypes with MiXCR, one entry per CDR3 protein. The sample yields approximately 680,000 distinct CDR3 sequences, about 30% seen once. Sequenced sample: blood. The receptors originated from a woman of 80 years or more in good health.

This clonotype was detected ten times or more. The V gene is TRBV29-1, the J gene TRBJ1-2; 9 nucleotides agree with TRBD1. This CDR3 is 13 amino acids long. V was pared by 7 bases and J by 4 bases, with 7 bases of the junction left unmatched. Germline-derived CDR1 and CDR2 are SQVTM and ANQGSEA. DNA of the CDR3: TGCAGCGGCAGGGACAGGGAGCCCTATGGCTACACCTTC. This encodes CSGRDREPYGYTF.

This clonotype showed up just a few times. The chain links TRBV21-1 to TRBJ1-1; TRBD1, as called in the table, went unchecked against the DNA. TRBV21-1 is described as a pseudogene. The length of the CDR3 is 18 residues. In nucleotides, the CDR3 is TGTGCCAGCAGCAAAAGTTTGCACAGGGGAACGGTGAACACTGAAGCTTTCTTT. Its protein is CASSKSLHRGTVNTEAFF.

The rearrangement links TRBV9 to TRBJ1-1; D gene unclear. The CDR3 is 13 residues long. Germline V gene data show CDR1 as SGDLS and CDR2 as YYNGEE. V lost 1 base and J 1 base, leaving 5 bases between the germline ends. CDR3 bases: TGTGCCAGCAGCGTACGCTGGAACACTGAAGCTTTCTTT. Encoded protein: CASSVRWNTEAFF.

V usage is TRBV12-3 or TRBV12-4 and J usage is TRBJ2-3; D not certain. The CDR3 is 14 amino acids. V lost 3 bases to trimming and J lost 0 bases, with 7 bases between them. The CDR3 bases are TGTGCCAGCAGTTTCGCCATGAGCACAGATACGCAGTATTTT. It is translated as CASSFAMSTDTQYF.

This clonotype was counted ten times or more. V gene TRBV12-3 or TRBV12-4 combines with J gene TRBJ2-1; D assignment may be TRBD1 or TRBD2 (5 bases each). This CDR3 has 14 amino acids. V was pared by 0 bases and J by 4 bases, with 7 bases between. The CDR3 bases are TGTGCCAGCAGTTTAGCGGGGGAGTACAATGAGCAGTTCTTC. Translating gives CASSLAGEYNEQFF.

Many counts were recorded for this clonotype. The chain couples TRBV14 to TRBJ1-2; 7 positions agree with TRBD1. The germline V gene encodes CDR1 SGHDN and CDR2 FVKESK. Germline trimming cut 0 bases from V and 8 bases from J; bases unmatched to any gene: 6. The CDR3 contains 14 residues. The chain's CDR3 is CASSQDLQGSGYTF. CDR3 sequence (DNA): TGTGCCAGCAGCCAAGACCTACAGGGGAGCGGCTACACCTTC.

This clonotype was counted many times. V gene TRBV5-1 combines with J gene TRBJ1-6, with 7 bases fitting TRBD1. Germline trimming cut 0 bases from V and 1 base from J; bases unmatched to any gene: 1. CDR1 is SGHRS, CDR2 YFSETQ, per germline. This CDR3 has 16 residues. CDR3 loop: CASSLGQGSYNSPLHF. CDR3 coding DNA: TGCGCCAGCAGCTTGGGACAGGGTTCCTATAATTCACCCCTCCACTTT.

In this sample, this clonotype turned up many times. The genes are TRBV2 and TRBJ1-5; 9 bases align to TRBD1. J was trimmed by 6 bases and V by 4 bases; bases with no gene match: 10. Germline CDR1 reads SNHLY; CDR2 reads FYNNEI. This CDR3 comprises 16 residues. As DNA, the CDR3 is TGTGCCAGCAGTGGGACAGGGGTCGGTCCGAGTCAGCCCCAGCATTTT. This encodes CASSGTGVGPSQPQHF.

About this clonotype: This may stem from a read error, because a much larger clone lies one nucleotide away. CDR3 in amino acids: CASSYRTGEVNGWNSPLHF. CDR3 DNA: TGTGCCAGCAGTTACCGGACAGGGGAGGTAAATGGTTGGAATTCACCCCTCCACTTT. The chain recombines TRBV6-2 or TRBV6-3 with TRBJ1-6, with 9 bases aligning to TRBD1. The germline V gene encodes CDR1 MNHEY and CDR2 SVGEGT. J gave up 7 bases and V 2 bases, and 15 bases lay outside the gene matches. The CDR3 loop spans 19 amino acids.

The gene calls are TRBV6-1 and TRBJ1-1; D might be TRBD1 (6 bases). V lost 3 bases and J 5 bases, leaving 13 bases between the germline ends. This CDR3 spans 14 amino acids. Per the germline V gene, CDR1 is MNHNS and CDR2 is SASEGT. CDR3 nucleotide sequence: TGTGCCAGCAGTGAGAAAAGAAGGGGGACTGAAGCTTTCTTT. Its protein product is CASSEKRRGTEAFF.

This clonotype was picked up many times. The J gene is TRBJ1-1, the V gene TRBV2, with 8 bases fitting TRBD1. Per germline, CDR1 SNHLY and CDR2 FYNNEI. Losses at the gene ends were 6 bases for V and 0 bases for J; bases not matched to a gene: 3. The CDR3 length is 14 residues. The CDR3 is CASRGDRMNTEAFF. CDR3 sequence (DNA): TGTGCCAGCAGAGGGGACAGGATGAACACTGAAGCTTTCTTT. Full variable domain (rest looked up from reference TRBV2 and TRBJ1-1): EPEVTQTPSHQVTQMGQEVILRCVPISNHLYFYWYRQILGQKVEFLVSFYNNEISEKSEIFDDQFSVERPDGSNFTLKIRSTKLEDSAMYFCASRGDRMNTEAFFGQGTRLTVV.

Concerning this clonotype itself: A read error may account for a junction end that differs from germline. The chain joins TRBV12-3 or TRBV12-4 to TRBJ2-3, with no clear D. The CDR3 loop spans 15 amino acids. In nucleotides, the CDR3 is TGTGCCAGCAGTTTCGGCAGCTCTAGAGCAGATGCGCAGTATTTT. Translating gives CASSFGSSRADAQYF.

This clonotype was found a few times. A much larger clone sits a single nucleotide away, making a read error possible. The rearrangement links TRBV20-1 to TRBJ2-7; 9 bases map to TRBD2. V lost 6 bases and J lost 7; bases outside the gene matches: 22. CDR3 length: 17 residues. CDR1 DFQATT and CDR2 SNEGSKA come from the germline V gene (reference sequence). CDR3 sequence (DNA): TGCAGTGCGCCGCCGCCGGCTCGCGGGGGGGCGGGGAATGAGCAGTACTTC. Its translation: CSAPPPARGGAGNEQYF.

This clonotype was counted at least ten times. The chain uses TRBV6-1 and TRBJ1-2; unclear D gene. The CDR3 has 15 residues. Germline CDR1 MNHNS, CDR2 SASEGT. Trimming took 0 bases from V and 0 from J, leaving 8 bases between them. CDR3 nucleotide sequence: TGTGCCAGCAGTGAAGCGGGCAGAGCTAACTATGGCTACACCTTC. It is translated as CASSEAGRANYGYTF.

J is TRBJ2-1 and V is TRBV20-1, with a weak D call TRBD2 (6 bases). Germline values: CDR1 DFQATT, CDR2 SNEGSKA (reference sequence). The CDR3 covers 13 residues. Trimming stripped 4 bases from V and 2 bases from J, with 9 bases between. CDR3 nucleotide sequence: TGCAGTGCTACGGGCGGGGCCTACAATGAGCAGTTCTTC. It specifies CSATGGAYNEQFF.

The genes are TRBV6-2 or TRBV6-3 and TRBJ2-1, with 11 bases fitting TRBD2. The CDR3 has 14 amino acids. Per the germline V gene, CDR1 is MNHEY and CDR2 is SVGEGT. The J segment lost 6 bases and the V segment lost 10 bases, leaving 8 bases of the junction unmatched. The CDR3, as DNA: TGTGCCATTTCGGGACTAGCGGCCCCCAATGAGCAGTTCTTC. This codes for CAISGLAAPNEQFF.

The chain has TRBV20-1 and TRBJ2-3; possible D gene TRBD2, 6 bases. This CDR3 comprises 15 residues. Trimming removed 1 base from V and 0 bases from J, with 11 bases in between. The germline CDR1 and CDR2 sequences are DFQATT and SNEGSKA (reference sequence). CDR3 bases: TGCAGTGCTAGAGTCGGGGGTACTAGCACAGATACGCAGTATTTT. It encodes CSARVGGTSTDTQYF.

This clonotype was detected only a few times. The chain links TRBV18 to TRBJ1-5; D is perhaps TRBD1 (6 bases). CDR1 KGHSH and CDR2 LQKENI come from the germline V gene. Deletions cut 0 bases from V and 6 bases from J, with 9 bases between. This CDR3 spans 14 amino acids. The CDR3 DNA follows: TGTGCCAGCTCACCACCGGGGGCAGGTCAGCCCCAGCATTTT. It translates to CASSPPGAGQPQHF.

This clonotype has just a few counts. A read error is possible here, since a much larger clone lies one base away. J is TRBJ2-4 and V is TRBV6-1, with 15 bases fitting TRBD2. CDR3 size: 18 residues. The V segment lost 5 bases and the J segment 13 bases; nucleotides outside the gene matches: 18. Germline CDR1 and CDR2: MNHNS and SASEGT. The CDR3 DNA is TGTGCCAGCAGTCCCGGGACTAGCGGGGGGCCCGTAGGCAATGAGCAGTACTTC. This gives the protein CASSPGTSGGPVGNEQYF.

V usage is TRBV7-9 and J usage is TRBJ2-3; 9 bases fit TRBD2. The germline V gene has CDR1 SEHNR and CDR2 FQNEAQ (reference sequence). V dropped 5 bases and J dropped 2; count of bases not matched to a gene: 8. The CDR3 runs to 16 residues. In DNA, the CDR3 is TGTGCCAGCAGCCTGCGACTAGCGGAATCCACAGATACGCAGTATTTT. Translating it yields CASSLRLAESTDTQYF.

This clonotype was seen ten or more times. This chain uses TRBV15 with TRBJ1-1; D call uncertain. The V gene lost 4 bases and the J gene lost 7 bases, with 10 bases spanning the gap. The germline V gene has CDR1 LNHNV and CDR2 YYDKDF (reference sequence). The CDR3 is 12 amino acids. In DNA form, the CDR3 reads TGTGCCACCAGCATTCCCTACGGTGAAGCTTTCTTT. Encoded protein: CATSIPYGEAFF.

The chain carries TRBV27 and TRBJ1-5, with no clear D. Germline values: CDR1 MNHEY, CDR2 SMNVEV (reference sequence). V was cut by 8 bases and J by 1 base, with 12 bases left in between. The CDR3 is made up of 14 amino acids. CDR3: CASRRAGSNQPQHF. The CDR3 region has the DNA TGTGCCAGCCGTAGGGCAGGCAGCAATCAGCCCCAGCATTTT.

Worth noting for this clonotype: This may arise from a read error, as a much more abundant clone is one base away. The chain combines TRBV3-1 with TRBJ2-1; D perhaps matches TRBD2 (7 bases). The CDR3 has 16 residues. Trimming took 2 bases from V and 13 from J, leaving 24 bases between them. The germline gives CDR1 LGHDT, CDR2 YNNKEL (reference sequence). CDR3 in DNA: TGTGCCAGCAGCCAACTATCTGGGGGGGGCCAAGAGACCCAGTTCTTC. This codes for CASSQLSGGGQETQFF.

Points on this clonotype: This may come from a read error, since a much larger clone is one base off. The chain couples TRBV12-3 or TRBV12-4 to TRBJ2-6; 7 bases line up with TRBD2. The CDR3 has 16 residues. The CDR3 sequence is CASSLGGGFGANVRTF. In DNA form, the CDR3 reads TGTGCCAGCAGCTTGGGGGGGGGATTCGGGGCCAACGTCCGGACTTTC.